The rows below give T cell receptor beta chains drawn from one sample of a study of T cell changes during pregnancy in multiple sclerosis. Some clones are missing from TCRdb's copy, which holds only in-frame ones; the method was immunoSEQ multiplex PCR. The sample records about 100,000 clones, 92% being singletons. The sample was peripheral blood, taken after pregnancy. The receptors were gathered from a female donor with multiple sclerosis, enrolled in a pregnancy study. The CDR3 runs from the conserved cysteine through the conserved F or W. The D gene is left open where the match is weak. Size is omitted from some rows. Given values are once, few, many or a class for expanded clones.

j_gene,v_gene,d_gene,abundance,CDR3aa,CDR3nt
TRBJ1-4,TRBV7-9,TRBD1,-,CASRPRATGGGEKLFF,TGTGCCAGCAGACCACGGGCCACAGGGGGCGGTGAAAAACTGTTTTTT
TRBJ2-3,TRBV13,-,-,CASSILTDTQYF,TGTGCCAGCAGCATACTAACAGATACGCAGTATTTT
TRBJ1-2,TRBV4-3,TRBD1,-,CASSPDRGDGYTF,TGCGCCAGCAGCCCGGACAGGGGGGATGGCTACACCTTC
TRBJ2-3,TRBV7-2,-,once,CASSPHNTDTQYF,TGTGCCAGCAGTCCGCACAACACAGATACGCAGTATTTT
TRBJ1-2,TRBV5-1,-,-,CASSLDRANYGYTF,TGCGCCAGCAGCTTGGACAGGGCGAACTATGGCTACACCTTC
TRBJ2-2,TRBV15,-,once,CATSTGVSGELFF,TGTGCCACCAGCACGGGAGTCTCCGGGGAGCTGTTTTTT
TRBJ1-1,TRBV4-3,-,-,CASSRGLGFAEAFF,TGCGCCAGCAGCAGAGGGTTGGGTTTCGCTGAAGCTTTCTTT
TRBJ1-2,TRBV10-3,-,few,CATGTAYGYTF,TGTGCCACCGGGACTGCTTATGGCTACACCTTC
TRBJ1-2,TRBV7-9,TRBD1,-,CASSPDRASGYTF,TGTGCCAGCAGCCCGGACAGGGCTTCTGGCTACACCTTC
TRBJ2-5,TRBV9,-,-,CASSVAPGETQYF,TGTGCCAGCAGCGTAGCGCCCGGGGAGACCCAGTACTTC
TRBJ1-2,TRBV7-2,TRBD1,-,CASSPQGAGGYTF,TGTGCCAGCAGCCCACAGGGGGCGGGTGGCTACACCTTC
TRBJ2-3,TRBV5-4,TRBD1,-,CASSPWTGGIASTDTQYF,TGTGCCAGCAGCCCATGGACAGGGGGGATCGCTAGCACAGATACGCAGTATTTT
TRBJ1-5,TRBV5-1,TRBD1,once,CASSPTGTQPQHF,TGCGCCAGCAGCCCGACAGGGACTCAGCCCCAGCATTTT
TRBJ2-7,TRBV5-1,TRBD1,-,CASRRTGSSAQSYEQYF,TGCGCCAGCAGACGGACAGGGTCATCAGCCCAGTCTTACGAGCAGTACTTC